This T cell receptor (beta chain) was identified in a study of cytomegalovirus exposure and HLA in healthy donors. The V gene lost 5 bases and the J gene lost 2 bases, with 10 bases spanning the gap. The CDR3 loop spans 13 amino acids. The germline V gene has CDR1 LGHNA and CDR2 YNFKEQ. Vbeta (60) and Jbeta (13) primers were used in the PCR. Here immunoSEQ multiplex PCR was the method, and the copy in TCRdb shows in-frame clones only, minus some. The sample carries some 130,000 clones, about 72% recorded once. This clone is a singleton in its sample. Specimen: PBMCs. The receptor was isolated from a man in his thirties or forties in good health and CMV-seropositive. V usage is TRBV4-2 and J usage is TRBJ2-7, with a tentative D call TRBD1 (5 bases). CDR3 bases: TGTGCCAGCAGCTCGGACACTGCCTACGAGCAGTACTTC. This translates into CASSSDTAYEQYF.